What follows describes a single T cell receptor beta chain. Its antigen is undetermined. At least 3 on the Clinical Activity Score was recorded for ophthalmopathy patients, who also had NOSPECS grade at least 4 and duration under 3 months. For the diagnoses, clinical symptoms, serum thyroxine and TRAb, thyroid ultrasound and orbital computed tomography were used. This sample was taken from a study of T cells in Graves' hyperthyroidism and ophthalmopathy. What was amplified from RNA transcripts were TCR beta CDR3 regions. With the HTBI primer set, the TCR CDR3 went through a first round of RT-PCR. Each CDR3 protein gets one entry after TCRdb re-called the multiplex PCR reads with MiXCR. The sample lists about 640,000 distinct CDR3 sequences, 14% occurring once. The study's findings and limits: Ophthalmopathy was identified by the model a median 6.5 months ahead of onset.

The CDR3 sequence is 13 residues long. CDR1 is SEHNR, CDR2 FQNEAQ, per germline (reference sequence). The germline V and J ends were trimmed by 2 bases and 7 bases, with 8 bases remaining between them. The sequence came from a woman aged 45-60 years with Graves' ophthalmopathy. The material sequenced was blood. The rearrangement links TRBV7-9 to TRBJ1-4; the D is unclear. CDR3: CASSLFGGEKLFF. The CDR3 region has the DNA TGTGCCAGCAGCTTATTCGGAGGTGAAAAACTGTTTTTT.